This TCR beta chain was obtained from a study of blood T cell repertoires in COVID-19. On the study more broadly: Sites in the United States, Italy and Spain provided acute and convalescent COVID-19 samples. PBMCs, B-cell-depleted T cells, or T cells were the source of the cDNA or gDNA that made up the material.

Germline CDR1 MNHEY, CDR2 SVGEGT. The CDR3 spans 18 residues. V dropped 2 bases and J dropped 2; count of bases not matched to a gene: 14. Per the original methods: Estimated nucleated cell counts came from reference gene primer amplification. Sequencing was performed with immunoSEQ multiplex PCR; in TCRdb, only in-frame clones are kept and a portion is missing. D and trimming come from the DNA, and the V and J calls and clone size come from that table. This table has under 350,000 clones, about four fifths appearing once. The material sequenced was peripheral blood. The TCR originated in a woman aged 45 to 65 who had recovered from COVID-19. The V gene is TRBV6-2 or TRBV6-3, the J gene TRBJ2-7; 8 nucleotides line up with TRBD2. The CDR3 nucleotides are TGTGCCAGCAGTTACCGGGGCGAGGGGCTAGCGGGCACCTACGAGCAGTACTTC. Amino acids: CASSYRGEGLAGTYEQYF.